The clone carrying this T cell receptor (beta chain) was counted many times. Its antigen remains unidentified. Each CDR3 protein gets one entry after TCRdb re-called the RT-PCR reads with MiXCR. The sample lists hundreds of thousands of distinct CDR3 sequences, about 18% occurring once. This entry is derived from a study of response to subunit inactivated influenza vaccine. Study conclusions and caveats: Authors suggested seasonal influenza vaccinations each recruit few new T cells.

V was pared by 1 base and J by 6 bases, with 4 bases between. The CDR3 contains 11 residues. Germline loops: CDR1 SEHNR, CDR2 FQNEAQ (reference sequence). Sequences were derived from PBMCs from blood, sampled 4 to 6 days after vaccination. V is TRBV7-9 and J is TRBJ2-7; D is uncertain. The clonotype comes from a man aged 45-65 years who received an inactivated influenza vaccine. DNA of the CDR3: TGTGCCAGCAGCTTAGATGGCGAGCAGTACTTC. Protein sequence: CASSLDGEQYF.